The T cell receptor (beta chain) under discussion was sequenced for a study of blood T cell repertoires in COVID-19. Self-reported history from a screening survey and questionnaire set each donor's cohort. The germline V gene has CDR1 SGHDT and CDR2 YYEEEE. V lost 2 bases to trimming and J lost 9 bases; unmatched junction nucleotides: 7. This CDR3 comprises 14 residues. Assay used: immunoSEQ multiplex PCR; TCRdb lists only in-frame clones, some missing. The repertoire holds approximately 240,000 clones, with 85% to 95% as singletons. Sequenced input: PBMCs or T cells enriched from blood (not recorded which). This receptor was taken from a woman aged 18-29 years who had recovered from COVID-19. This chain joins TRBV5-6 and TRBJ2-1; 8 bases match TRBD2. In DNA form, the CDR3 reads TGTGCCAGCAGCTTATCACGGGGGGGCTTTGAGCAGTTCTTC. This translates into CASSLSRGGFEQFF.